A selection of T cell receptor beta chains follows, all from one sample in a study of response to subunit inactivated influenza vaccine. Using its own MiXCR run on the RT-PCR reads, TCRdb lists one record per CDR3 protein. The sample carries about 800,000 distinct CDR3 sequences, less than 25% recorded once. Sequenced here: PBMCs from blood, sampled more than 4 days after vaccination. The origin of the receptors is a man aged 45-65 years who received an inactivated influenza vaccine. CDR3s include the opening cysteine and the closing phenylalanine or tryptophan. The order of the fields is J gene, clone size, D gene, V gene, CDR3 DNA, CDR3 protein. A D gene is named only where the DNA matches it firmly. Size is stated for part of the rows, as once, few or many counts, or as a class when the clone is expanded.

j_gene: TRBJ2-7; abundance: few; d_gene: -; v_gene: TRBV2; CDR3nt: TGTGCCAGCAGTGAATCCTTGGCAGGGGTTAACTACGAGCAGTACTTC; CDR3aa: CASSESLAGVNYEQYF
j_gene: TRBJ2-6; abundance: -; d_gene: -; v_gene: TRBV20-1; CDR3nt: TGCAGTGCTAGAGAGGGAGCCTCTGGGGCCAACGTCCTGACTTTC; CDR3aa: CSAREGASGANVLTF
j_gene: TRBJ2-1; abundance: few; d_gene: -; v_gene: TRBV12-3/TRBV12-4; CDR3nt: TGTGCCAGCAGACGGACACGGGGCACGAGCTCCTACAATGAGCAGTTCTTC; CDR3aa: CASRRTRGTSSYNEQFF
j_gene: TRBJ2-1; abundance: many; d_gene: -; v_gene: TRBV9; CDR3nt: TGTGCCAGCAGCGCCCAACCCGGGACCAATGAGCAGTTCTTC; CDR3aa: CASSAQPGTNEQFF
j_gene: TRBJ2-5; abundance: -; d_gene: -; v_gene: TRBV12-3/TRBV12-4; CDR3nt: TGTGCCAGCAGTTTTAGGGTGAAAGAGACCCAGTACTTC; CDR3aa: CASSFRVKETQYF
j_gene: TRBJ2-7; abundance: -; d_gene: TRBD2; v_gene: TRBV20-1; CDR3nt: TGCAGTGCCCATCCCAGCGGGAGGGCCTACGAGCAGTACTTC; CDR3aa: CSAHPSGRAYEQYF
j_gene: TRBJ2-1; abundance: -; d_gene: -; v_gene: TRBV5-1; CDR3nt: TGCGCCAGCAGCTTGGCCGGGCGGTCTGCAAAAGCCTACAATGAGCAGTTCTTC; CDR3aa: CASSLAGRSAKAYNEQFF
j_gene: TRBJ2-6; abundance: -; d_gene: -; v_gene: TRBV10-3; CDR3nt: TGTGCCATCGGGGGCTCTGGGGCCAACGTCCTGACTTTC; CDR3aa: CAIGGSGANVLTF
j_gene: TRBJ1-3; abundance: -; d_gene: -; v_gene: TRBV5-6; CDR3nt: TGTGCCAGCATACTGATAGGGATCCTAAGTTTCTCTGGAAACACCATATATTTT; CDR3aa: CASILIGILSFSGNTIYF
j_gene: TRBJ2-1; abundance: few; d_gene: TRBD2; v_gene: TRBV12-3/TRBV12-4; CDR3nt: TGTGCCAGCAGTTTTCTAGCGGGGGCCAACAATGAGCAGTTCTTC; CDR3aa: CASSFLAGANNEQFF
j_gene: TRBJ2-5; abundance: few; d_gene: -; v_gene: TRBV6-2/TRBV6-3; CDR3nt: TGTGCCAGCAGTGATCGTCCGGAGACCCAGTACTTC; CDR3aa: CASSDRPETQYF
j_gene: TRBJ1-1; abundance: few; d_gene: -; v_gene: TRBV20-1; CDR3nt: TGCAGTGCTGGATCTGGGCCCACTGAAGCTTTCTTT; CDR3aa: CSAGSGPTEAFF
j_gene: TRBJ2-7; abundance: -; d_gene: -; v_gene: TRBV28; CDR3nt: TGTGCCAGCAGCCGGGACGCAGACTACGAGCAGTACTTC; CDR3aa: CASSRDADYEQYF
j_gene: TRBJ1-3; abundance: -; d_gene: -; v_gene: TRBV6-1; CDR3nt: TGTGCCAGCTCAGAGAACTCTGGAAACACCATATATTTT; CDR3aa: CASSENSGNTIYF
j_gene: TRBJ2-7; abundance: -; d_gene: TRBD2; v_gene: TRBV6-1; CDR3nt: TGTGCCACCCTTCTCAGCGGGAGAATAGGTAACGAGCAGTACTTC; CDR3aa: CATLLSGRIGNEQYF
j_gene: TRBJ2-1; abundance: few; d_gene: TRBD2; v_gene: TRBV28; CDR3nt: TGTGCCAGCAGTTTTTGGGTGCTAGCGGGCTCCAGGGCTGAGCAGTTCTTC; CDR3aa: CASSFWVLAGSRAEQFF
j_gene: TRBJ2-3; abundance: -; d_gene: TRBD2; v_gene: TRBV7-8; CDR3nt: TGTGCCAGCAGCTTCGAAGGCGGGGGGAGCACAGATACGCAGTATTTT; CDR3aa: CASSFEGGGSTDTQYF
j_gene: TRBJ1-2; abundance: many; d_gene: TRBD1; v_gene: TRBV20-1; CDR3nt: TGCAGTGCTAGCCCGGGACAGGGAGGCTATGGCTACACCTTC; CDR3aa: CSASPGQGGYGYTF
j_gene: TRBJ2-7; abundance: -; d_gene: -; v_gene: TRBV30; CDR3nt: TGTGCCTGGAGTGTATCATACAGCTCAGCAGGGCAGTACTTC; CDR3aa: CAWSVSYSSAGQYF
j_gene: TRBJ2-7; abundance: -; d_gene: TRBD2; v_gene: TRBV4-3; CDR3nt: TGCGCCAGCAGCCTGGGACTAGCGGAGGGCGTCTCCTACGAGCAGTACTTC; CDR3aa: CASSLGLAEGVSYEQYF
j_gene: TRBJ1-5; abundance: few; d_gene: -; v_gene: TRBV29-1; CDR3nt: TGCAGCGTAAGAAGGGACAGCAATCAGCCCCAGCATTTT; CDR3aa: CSVRRDSNQPQHF
j_gene: TRBJ2-2; abundance: -; d_gene: TRBD2; v_gene: TRBV14; CDR3nt: TGTGCCAGCAGCCAAGATCGGCGACTAGCGGACACCGGGGAGCTGTTTTTT; CDR3aa: CASSQDRRLADTGELFF
j_gene: TRBJ2-1; abundance: many; d_gene: -; v_gene: TRBV4-2; CDR3nt: TGTGCCAGCAGCCAAGTCCGGATACAGAGCTCCTACAATGAGCAGTTCTTC; CDR3aa: CASSQVRIQSSYNEQFF
j_gene: TRBJ2-3; abundance: few; d_gene: TRBD2; v_gene: TRBV20-1; CDR3nt: TGCAGTGCTAGAAGAGGGACTAGCGGCACAGATACGCAGTATTTT; CDR3aa: CSARRGTSGTDTQYF
j_gene: TRBJ2-7; abundance: many; d_gene: -; v_gene: TRBV7-6; CDR3nt: TGTGCCAGCAGCTTATCCGAGAGCTCCTACGAGCAGTACTTC; CDR3aa: CASSLSESSYEQYF
j_gene: TRBJ2-3; abundance: few; d_gene: -; v_gene: TRBV20-1; CDR3nt: TGCAGTGCTAGAGCGTCGCGGGGGCGCACAGATACGCAGTATTTT; CDR3aa: CSARASRGRTDTQYF
j_gene: TRBJ2-1; abundance: few; d_gene: TRBD2; v_gene: TRBV7-9; CDR3nt: TGTGCCAGCAGCTCCCCTAGCGGGCTATCCTACAATGAGCAGTTCTTC; CDR3aa: CASSSPSGLSYNEQFF
j_gene: TRBJ2-1; abundance: many; d_gene: -; v_gene: TRBV4-1; CDR3nt: TGCGCCAGCAGCCTCCGACAGTGGGATGAGCAGTTCTTC; CDR3aa: CASSLRQWDEQFF
j_gene: TRBJ1-5; abundance: -; d_gene: -; v_gene: TRBV7-8; CDR3nt: TGTGCCAGCAGCCAATTAAATAGCAATCAGCCCCAGCATTTT; CDR3aa: CASSQLNSNQPQHF
j_gene: TRBJ1-2; abundance: -; d_gene: -; v_gene: TRBV12-3/TRBV12-4; CDR3nt: TGTGCCAGCAGTTTAGCTTGGACAACGGTTGGCTACACCTTC; CDR3aa: CASSLAWTTVGYTF
j_gene: TRBJ2-1; abundance: -; d_gene: -; v_gene: TRBV12-3/TRBV12-4; CDR3nt: TGTGCCAGCAGTTTAGTTCGCGGAGGGGCGGATGAGCAGTTCTTC; CDR3aa: CASSLVRGGADEQFF
j_gene: TRBJ2-7; abundance: -; d_gene: -; v_gene: TRBV10-3; CDR3nt: TGTGCCATCAGTGAGCAGGGGTCACACGAGCAGTACTTC; CDR3aa: CAISEQGSHEQYF
j_gene: TRBJ1-6; abundance: -; d_gene: TRBD1; v_gene: TRBV7-2; CDR3nt: TGTGCCAGCAGCTTAGCAGAGGGGGCCGTTTCACCCCTCCACTTT; CDR3aa: CASSLAEGAVSPLHF
j_gene: TRBJ1-3; abundance: -; d_gene: -; v_gene: TRBV5-8; CDR3nt: TGTGCCAGCAGCTGGAAAGGTGGAAACACCATATATTTT; CDR3aa: CASSWKGGNTIYF
j_gene: TRBJ2-7; abundance: -; d_gene: TRBD1; v_gene: TRBV24-1; CDR3nt: TGTGCCACCAGTGAGGAGTGTGGGACAGGGACCTACGAGCAGTACTTC; CDR3aa: CATSEECGTGTYEQYF
j_gene: TRBJ1-5; abundance: many; d_gene: -; v_gene: TRBV15; CDR3nt: TGTGCCACCAGCAGCCTAGGGGGTCACAATCAGCCCCAGCATTTT; CDR3aa: CATSSLGGHNQPQHF
j_gene: TRBJ2-3; abundance: -; d_gene: TRBD1; v_gene: TRBV6-1; CDR3nt: TGTGCCAGCACGCCGGGACAGGGGTTCACAGATACGCAGTATTTT; CDR3aa: CASTPGQGFTDTQYF
j_gene: TRBJ1-1; abundance: -; d_gene: -; v_gene: TRBV7-2; CDR3nt: TGTGCCAGCAGCTTAGAAGAGGGCACTGAAGCTTTCTTT; CDR3aa: CASSLEEGTEAFF
j_gene: TRBJ2-7; abundance: -; d_gene: -; v_gene: TRBV12-3/TRBV12-4; CDR3nt: TGTGCCAGCAGTTTTGGTGGGCAGGGGCAGTACGAGCAGTACTTC; CDR3aa: CASSFGGQGQYEQYF
j_gene: TRBJ1-2; abundance: few; d_gene: -; v_gene: TRBV20-1; CDR3nt: TGCAGTGCTAGAGATCCGATTTCCTCGGGGGGAACGAACTATGGCTACACCTTC; CDR3aa: CSARDPISSGGTNYGYTF
j_gene: TRBJ1-2; abundance: few; d_gene: -; v_gene: TRBV12-3/TRBV12-4; CDR3nt: TGTGCCAGCAGTTTAACGGGACTGGAGGGAATGGCTACCTTC; CDR3aa: CASSLTGLEGMATF
j_gene: TRBJ2-7; abundance: few; d_gene: -; v_gene: TRBV5-4; CDR3nt: TGTGCCAGCAGCTTGATAGAAGGCGAGCAGTACTTC; CDR3aa: CASSLIEGEQYF
j_gene: TRBJ2-7; abundance: few; d_gene: TRBD1; v_gene: TRBV14; CDR3nt: TGTGCCAGCAGCCAAGGAGGGGACAGCTACGAGCAGTACTTC; CDR3aa: CASSQGGDSYEQYF